This T cell receptor (beta chain) was retrieved from a study of T cell responses to AZD1222 COVID-19 vaccine. Whole-study findings and limits: Regions 160-218 and 743-854 held dominance among vaccine-associated CD4 TCRs, which spanned spike. In all cases, repertoires were sampled only after the peak T cell response. Per reports, nearly half of all spike-specific TCRs target regions that are unmutated in variants.

A remark on this clone: As yet, its antigen is unknown.

This CDR3 region has 14 residues. The germline gives CDR1 MDHEN, CDR2 SYDVKM. The junction had 5 bases not matched to a gene; V was cut back by 7 bases and J by 4 bases. Assay used: immunoSEQ multiplex PCR; TCRdb lists only in-frame clones, some missing. The sample carries approximately 99,000 clones, about 86% recorded once. The sample was peripheral blood, taken on day 0 of AZD1222 vaccination. This clonotype was obtained from an adult in good health. The chain carries TRBV28 and TRBJ1-2; 11 nucleotides match TRBD1. In DNA form, the CDR3 reads TGTGCCAGCATCCAAGGGACAGGGGGCTATGGCTACACCTTC. As protein: CASIQGTGGYGYTF.